This T cell receptor beta chain originates from a study of blood T cell repertoires in COVID-19. Whole-study context: Italy, Spain and the United States were the sources of the convalescent and acute COVID-19 samples. In each case, the material was cDNA or gDNA derived from T cells, B-cell-depleted T cells, or PBMCs.

V was trimmed by 1 base and J by 4 bases, leaving 11 bases between them. There are 15 residues in the CDR3. Per germline, CDR1 SGHTA and CDR2 FQGTGA. As handled by the study authors: The assay estimated nucleated cells by amplifying reference gene primers. Profiling relied on immunoSEQ multiplex PCR, and the TCRdb table lists in-frame clones only, not all of them. V, J and clone size derive from that table, while D and trimming were established from the DNA sequence. This table holds 200,000 to 300,000 clones, roughly four fifths found once. Seattle's enrolled individuals joined amid active infection and were then monitored longitudinally.

This rearrangement joins TRBV7-3 to TRBJ2-1; D is possibly TRBD2 (6 bases). This clonotype was sampled from an elderly woman with COVID-19, enrolled during active disease. The sample comprised peripheral blood. As DNA, the CDR3 is TGTGCCAGCAGCTTAAGAGGAGGAGGGTACAATGAGCAGTTCTTC. This codes for CASSLRGGGYNEQFF. Combining the CDR3 with reference TRBV7-3 and TRBJ2-1 gives the whole variable domain GAGVSQTPSNKVTEKGKYVELRCDPISGHTALYWYRQSLGQGPEFLIYFQGTGAADDSGLPNDRFFAVRPEGSVSTLKIQRTERGDSAVYLCASSLRGGGYNEQFFGPGTRLTVL.